The source of this T cell receptor (beta chain) is a study of a mutant IDH1 vaccine in newly diagnosed glioma. Study summary: In some groups vaccination began 4-6 weeks post-radiotherapy; others received it with temozolomide. The earlier regimen, radiotherapy, temozolomide, or both, was most often both. General study points: Whatever changes occurred in top peripheral T cell clonotypes seemed unrelated to pseudoprogression.

As to time point: week 23, last vaccination. In the vaccine, a single dose held 300 ug of the mutant IDH1 20-mer peptide, along with topical imiquimod. Repertoires were generated with immunoSEQ multiplex PCR, while TCRdb's copy carries only in-frame clones and drops some. The sample gives approximately 60,000 clones, roughly 81% of which show up once; roughly 8.4% is in the top ten. The germline V and J ends were trimmed by 5 bases and 2 bases, with 5 bases remaining between them. The CDR3 is 12 residues long. CDR1 and CDR2 (germline): SNHLY, FYNNEI. In regard to this clone: The antigen remains undetermined.

Here the sequenced sample was PBMCs, taken from a glioma patient whose treatment included an IDH1 peptide vaccine. V and J are TRBV2 and TRBJ2-3, with D unresolved. The TCR comes from a woman between 35 and 50 years old with glioma. Some clones in this sample may be carry-over from other donors' samples. CDR3 in amino acids: CASSTHTDTQYF. CDR3 sequence (DNA): TGTGCCAGCAGTACCCACACAGATACGCAGTATTTT.